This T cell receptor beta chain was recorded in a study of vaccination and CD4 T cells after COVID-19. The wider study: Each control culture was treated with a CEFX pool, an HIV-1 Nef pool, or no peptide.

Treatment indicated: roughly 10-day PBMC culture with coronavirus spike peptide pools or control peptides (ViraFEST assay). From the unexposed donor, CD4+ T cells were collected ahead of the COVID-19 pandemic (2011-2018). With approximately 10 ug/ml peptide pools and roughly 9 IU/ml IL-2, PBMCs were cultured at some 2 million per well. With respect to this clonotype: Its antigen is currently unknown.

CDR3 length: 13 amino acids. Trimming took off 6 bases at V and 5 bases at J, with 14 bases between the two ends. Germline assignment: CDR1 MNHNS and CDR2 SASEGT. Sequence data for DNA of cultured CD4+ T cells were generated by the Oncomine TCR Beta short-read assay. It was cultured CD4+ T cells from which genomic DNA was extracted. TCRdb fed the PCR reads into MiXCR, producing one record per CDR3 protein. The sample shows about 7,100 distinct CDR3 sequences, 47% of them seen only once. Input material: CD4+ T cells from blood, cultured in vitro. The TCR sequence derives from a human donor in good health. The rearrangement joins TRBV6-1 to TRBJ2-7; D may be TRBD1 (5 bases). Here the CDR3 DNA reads TGTGCCAGCAGGCGGCAGGGTCGGGACGAGCAGTACTTC. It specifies CASRRQGRDEQYF.